The table lists the clone carrying this TCR beta chain with a few counts. Its target is unknown. TCRdb recomputed calls from the RT-PCR reads with MiXCR, one row per CDR3 protein. The sample has almost 600,000 distinct CDR3 sequences, around 13% seen once. The CDR3 sequence is 15 residues long. Germline V gene sequence: CDR1 LNHDA, CDR2 SQIVND (reference sequence). V lost 5 bases to trimming and J lost 6 bases, with 19 bases between them. These data belong to a study of response to subunit inactivated influenza vaccine. Whole-study findings and limits: The authors put forward the suggestion that each seasonal influenza vaccination may bring in only a limited number of new T cells.

This clonotype was obtained from a middle-aged man who received an inactivated influenza vaccine. The V and J genes are TRBV19 and TRBJ1-1; the D gene is possibly TRBD1 (5 bases). The sample was PBMCs from blood, taken approximately 12 days after vaccination. The CDR3 DNA follows: TGTGCCAGTAGTGATCCAGGGTCGGCTAATCCTGAAGCTTTCTTT. Its protein product is CASSDPGSANPEAFF.